Listed here are 15 T cell receptor beta chains from one sample, sequenced in a study of blood T cell repertoires in COVID-19. Sequencing was performed with immunoSEQ multiplex PCR; in TCRdb, only in-frame clones are kept and a portion is missing. The table has 120,000 to 150,000 clones, around nine tenths seen once. Sequencing was carried out using peripheral blood. All receptors derive from a woman in her fifties or sixties with active or convalescent COVID-19.

The gene calls are TRBV4-2 and TRBJ2-3, with 10 positions matching TRBD2. The CDR3 runs to 16 residues. CDR1 is LGHNA and CDR2 is YNFKEQ in the germline V gene. V gave up 2 bases and J gave up 11 bases; unmatched junction bases: 13. CDR3 protein: CASSQTPGLARERQYF. The CDR3 DNA reads as TGTGCCAGCAGCCAAACACCGGGACTAGCGAGAGAGAGGCAGTATTTT.

J is TRBJ1-1 and V is TRBV10-3; D is perhaps TRBD1 (5 bases). CDR3 length: 12 residues. With 10 bases removed from V and 2 bases from J, the gap between germline ends came to 11 bases. Germline V lookup: CDR1 ENHRY, CDR2 SYGVKD. CDR3 region: CATSTANTEAFF. DNA of the CDR3: TGTGCCACCTCGACAGCCAACACTGAAGCTTTCTTT.

The chain is built from TRBV18 and TRBJ1-2; TRBD1 matches at 7 bases. Trimming at V came to 6 bases and at J to 8 bases, leaving 21 bases not matched to a gene. Germline loops: CDR1 KGHSH, CDR2 LQKENI. There are 17 residues in the CDR3. CDR3 nucleotides: TGTGCCAGCTCTACTTACCGGGACAGCGCCTTAGTGGGCGGCTACACCTTC. Translating it yields CASSTYRDSALVGGYTF.

Written as DNA, the CDR3 is TGTGCCAGCAGTTCCAGGGGCGCCTCCTACAATGAGCAGTTCTTC. This translates into CASSSRGASYNEQFF. This rearrangement joins TRBV7-8 to TRBJ2-1; tentatively, D is TRBD1 (6 bases). This CDR3 comprises 15 residues. Trimming left V 6 bases short and J 0 bases short, with 12 bases between. The germline gives CDR1 SGHVS, CDR2 FQNEAQ.

This sequence joins TRBV6-5 and TRBJ1-3; D not certain. The CDR3 spans 16 residues. Germline assignment: CDR1 MNHEY and CDR2 SVGAGI. V was pared by 0 bases and J by 5 bases, with 14 bases between. The CDR3 sequence is CASSYSEPGSRNTIYF. The CDR3 bases are TGTGCCAGCAGTTACTCGGAGCCGGGATCCCGAAACACCATATATTTT.

The rearrangement links TRBV7-2 to TRBJ1-4; maybe TRBD1 (5 bases). CDR3 length equals 16 residues. CDR1 is SGHTA, CDR2 FQGNSA, per germline. Trimming pared 3 bases from V and 3 bases from J, leaving 14 bases between. The CDR3, as DNA: TGTGCCAGCAGCTTGGGGACTAGAGTCCCTAATGAAAAACTGTTTTTT. It is translated as CASSLGTRVPNEKLFF. Variable domain in full (rest from reference TRBV7-2 and TRBJ1-4): GAGVSQSPSNKVTEKGKDVELRCDPISGHTALYWYRQSLGQGLEFLIYFQGNSAPDKSGLPSDRFSAERTGGSVSTLTIQRTQQEDSAVYLCASSLGTRVPNEKLFFGSGTQLSVL.

The J gene is TRBJ1-5, the V gene TRBV12-5, with D possibly matching TRBD1 (5 bases). Germline V gene data show CDR1 as LGHNT and CDR2 as FRNRAP. This CDR3 contains 14 residues. V was pared by 6 bases and J by 6 bases, with 15 bases between. DNA for the CDR3: TGTGCTAGTGGCCCGGGGCCGCGGGGTCAGCCCCAGCATTTT. It translates to CASGPGPRGQPQHF.

The J gene is TRBJ1-5, the V gene TRBV3-1 (or the pseudogene TRBV3-2); 12 nucleotides line up with TRBD1. Germline trimming cut 4 bases from V and 7 bases from J; bases unmatched to any gene: 5. The germline gives CDR1 LGHDT, CDR2 YNNKEL (reference sequence). The CDR3 length is 15 residues. The CDR3 spells CASSLGTGGFQPQHF. The DNA of the CDR3 is TGTGCCAGCAGCCTTGGGACAGGGGGCTTCCAGCCCCAGCATTTT.

Turning to this clone: The same CDR3 can be traced to other DNA sequences in this sample. V gene TRBV3-1 (or the pseudogene TRBV3-2) combines with J gene TRBJ2-5, with D tentatively TRBD2 (6 bases). The CDR3 consists of 15 residues. The V end lost 0 bases, the J end lost 5 bases, and 13 bases lay between the germline ends. From germline, CDR1 is LGHDT and CDR2 YNNKEL (reference sequence). In DNA, the CDR3 is TGTGCCAGCAGCCAAGAGGGAGGAGGGGCGGAGACCCAGTACTTC. This translates into CASSQEGGGAETQYF.

The rearrangement joins TRBV7-2 to TRBJ1-1, with 8 bases identical to TRBD1. Germline V CDR1 and CDR2: SGHTA, FQGNSA. The CDR3 loop spans 13 amino acids. J gave up 10 bases and V 6 bases, and 10 bases lay outside the gene matches. CDR3 sequence: CASRQTGGQVAFF. The DNA of the CDR3 is TGTGCCAGCAGACAAACAGGGGGGCAGGTAGCTTTCTTT.

The rearrangement uses TRBV5-8 and TRBJ1-5, with a tentative D call TRBD1 (5 bases). Germline V gene data show CDR1 as SGHTS and CDR2 as YDEGEE. V lost 1 base and J 0 bases, leaving 11 bases between the germline ends. This CDR3 is 16 amino acids long. The CDR3, as DNA: TGTGCCAGCAGCTTGTACGGGGGATATAGCAATCAGCCCCAGCATTTT. This translates into CASSLYGGYSNQPQHF.

The chain combines TRBV7-8 with TRBJ2-7, with 7 bases identical to TRBD1. With 5 bases clipped from V and 1 base from J, the junction kept 5 bases outside the gene matches. CDR3 size: 14 residues. Germline CDR1 reads SGHVS; CDR2 reads FQNEAQ. This chain's CDR3 is CASSTRQGSYEQYF. The CDR3 coding sequence is TGTGCCAGCAGCACCCGACAGGGATCCTACGAGCAGTACTTC.

The chain recombines TRBV10-2 with TRBJ1-5, with no clear D. With 6 bases removed from V and 6 bases from J, the gap between germline ends came to 15 bases. Germline V gene sequence: CDR1 WSHSY, CDR2 SAAADI. The CDR3 sequence is 14 residues long. The CDR3 reads CASRATDSGQPQHF. CDR3 nucleotides: TGCGCCAGCAGGGCTACAGATTCCGGTCAGCCCCAGCATTTT.

The V call is TRBV23-1, the J call TRBJ1-1; tentatively, D is TRBD1 (5 bases). TRBV23-1 falls under the ORF class, with uncertain function. The V end was cut by 4 bases, the J end by 6 bases, with 15 bases between. The CDR3 sequence is 14 residues long. CDR3 nucleotides: TGCGCCAGCAGTCCCATCCCCGACAGTCCTGAAGCTTTCTTT. Translating gives CASSPIPDSPEAFF.

J is TRBJ2-7 and V is TRBV6-5; TRBD2 agrees at 12 bases. The CDR3 extends over 16 amino acids. V shed 0 bases, J shed 4 bases, and the junction held 4 bases outside the gene matches. CDR1 MNHEY and CDR2 SVGAGI come from the germline V gene. The CDR3 loop is CASSYSLAGGPYEQYF. DNA for the CDR3: TGTGCCAGCAGTTACTCGCTAGCGGGAGGGCCGTACGAGCAGTACTTC.